The next 21 T cell receptor beta chains were all read from a single sample in a study of CD8+CD57+ T cells in acquired aplastic anemia (dated by TCRdb to 2016 to 2018). The run used an Illumina HiSeq 2000. TCR beta VDJ combination and CDR3 sequence profiling used genomic DNA as the template. In TCRdb, the public reads were trimmed at Q25 with fastp and aligned with MiXCR, with productive beta chains retained. Records with the same CDR3 protein are collapsed into one entry carrying the most frequent genes and DNA. The sample table shows about 190,000 distinct CDR3 sequences, and 64% are seen once. The top ten constitute about half of the sample. Sequenced input: sorted CD4+, CD8+, or CD8+CD57+ T cells (not recorded which) from PBMCs. The receptor source for this set is a human donor with severe aplastic anemia or a healthy control (not recorded which).

Many counts were recorded for this clonotype. The J gene is TRBJ1-6, the V gene TRBV12-3 or TRBV12-4; D ambiguous. With 2 bases removed from V and 7 bases from J, the gap between germline ends came to 6 bases. The CDR3 totals 13 residues. The CDR3 spells CASSLNGNSPLHF. As DNA, the CDR3 is TGTGCCAGCAGTTTAAACGGAAATTCACCCCTCCACTTT.

This chain connects TRBV5-1 to TRBJ2-2, with D possibly being TRBD2 (6 bases). V lost 0 bases and J lost 1, with 7 bases in between. The CDR3 runs 15 residues. Germline values: CDR1 SGHRS, CDR2 YFSETQ. The DNA of the CDR3 is TGCGCCAGCAGCTTGGGACTAGTGAACACCGGGGAGCTGTTTTTT. Protein: CASSLGLVNTGELFF.

V gene TRBV20-1 combines with J gene TRBJ2-7, with a weak D call TRBD2 (5 bases). CDR3 length equals 11 residues. In germline, CDR1 is DFQATT, CDR2 SNEGSKA (reference sequence). CDR3 sequence (DNA): TGCAGCTCCGAGGGCTTCCTCGAGCAGTACTTC. It specifies CSSEGFLEQYF.

This clonotype has just one count. The genes are TRBV13 and TRBJ2-7, with a weak D call TRBD2 (5 bases). In germline, CDR1 is PRHDT, CDR2 FYEKMQ (reference sequence). Trimming cost V 3 bases and J 3 bases, with 15 bases left between them. The CDR3 is 15 amino acids. DNA of the CDR3: TGTGCCAGCAGCTTCCGGGATCTGACCGGCTACGAGCAGTACTTC. Its translation is CASSFRDLTGYEQYF.

Details on this clonotype: One end of the junction is discordant with germline, which a read error may explain. The chain carries TRBV7-3 and TRBJ1-1; D is perhaps TRBD1 (5 bases). This CDR3 is 13 amino acids long. Germline CDR1 and CDR2: SGHTA and FQGTGA. The CDR3 loop is CAGSLGGNTEAFF. The CDR3, as DNA: TGTGCCGGCAGCTTGGGGGGGAACACTGAAGCTTTCTTT.

This clonotype has just a few counts. The chain carries TRBV20-1 and TRBJ1-5; 7 positions agree with TRBD1. J gave up 3 bases and V 3 bases, and 8 bases lay outside the gene matches. In germline, CDR1 is DFQATT, CDR2 SNEGSKA (reference sequence). The CDR3 consists of 15 residues. The CDR3 loop reads CSASVSGQVNQPQHF. The CDR3, as DNA: TGCAGTGCTAGTGTCTCCGGACAGGTCAATCAGCCCCAGCATTTT.

This clonotype is a singleton in its sample. The junction and the germline gene differ at one end; a read error may be behind it. The chain uses TRBV7-2 and TRBJ2-2; TRBD2 might be the D (6 bases). Germline V CDR1 and CDR2: SGHTA, FQGNSA. The CDR3 has 12 residues. The CDR3 DNA reads as TGTGCCAGCAGCTCCCCCCCCGGGGGGCTGTTTTTT. It translates to CASSSPPGGLFF. Using reference TRBV7-2 and TRBJ2-2 for the parts outside the CDR3, the full variable domain is GAGVSQSPSNKVTEKGKDVELRCDPISGHTALYWYRQSLGQGLEFLIYFQGNSAPDKSGLPSDRFSAERTGGSVSTLTIQRTQQEDSAVYLCASSSPPGGLFFGEGSRLTVL.

The chain recombines TRBV7-3 with TRBJ1-2, with D uncertain. The V and J ends lost 9 bases and 5 bases respectively, with 19 bases between them. Germline-derived CDR1 and CDR2 are SGHTA and FQGTGA. The CDR3 sequence is 14 residues long. The CDR3 is CASSPGRESYGYTF. The CDR3 region has the DNA TGTGCCAGTAGTCCTGGACGGGAGTCTTATGGCTACACCTTC.

J is TRBJ2-3 and V is TRBV24-1, with a weak D call TRBD1 (5 bases). The CDR3 covers 14 residues. Germline V gene sequence: CDR1 KGHDR, CDR2 SFDVKD. Trimming cost V 5 bases and J 3 bases, with 11 bases left between them. CDR3 region: CATSVQGGTDTQYF. The CDR3 coding sequence is TGTGCCACCAGTGTCCAGGGTGGTACAGATACGCAGTATTTT.

Turning to this clonotype: Since no conserved phenylalanine or tryptophan closes the CDR3, a read error is the likely cause. J is TRBJ2-2 and V is TRBV6-4, with 8 bases matching TRBD1. Germline trimming cut 4 bases from V and 1 base from J; bases unmatched to any gene: 2. The germline V gene has CDR1 MRHNA and CDR2 SNTAGT. The CDR3 consists of 15 residues. This CDR3 reads CASSATGGNTGELFL. The CDR3 coding sequence is TGTGCCAGCAGTGCAACAGGGGGGAACACCGGGGAGCTGTTTTTG.

V gene TRBV6-5 combines with J gene TRBJ2-7; 9 positions match TRBD1. Trimming at V came to 6 bases and at J to 0 bases, leaving 9 bases not matched to a gene. Germline V gives CDR1 MNHEY, CDR2 SVGAGI. The CDR3 sequence is 16 residues long. This chain's CDR3 is CASRLSWGQGSYEQYF. In nucleotides, the CDR3 is TGTGCCAGCAGACTATCATGGGGACAGGGCTCCTACGAGCAGTACTTC.

This clonotype occurred many times. Germline is not matched at one junction end, which may reflect a read error. The chain carries TRBV7-7 and TRBJ1-6, with TRBD1 identical over 10 bases. The CDR3 covers 19 residues. Germline CDR1 SSHAT, CDR2 FNYEAQ (reference sequence). The DNA for the CDR3 is TGTGCTAGCACCCCGGTCTGGTTTCTCGGGACAGGGGAAAATTCACCCCTCCACTTT. It translates to CASTPVWFLGTGENSPLHF. The entire variable domain, with the rest obtained from reference TRBV7-7 and TRBJ1-6, is as follows: GAGVSQSPRYKVTKRGQDVTLRCDPISSHATLYWYQQALGQGPEFLTYFNYEAQPDKSGLPSDRFSAERPEGSISTLTIQRTEQRDSAMYRCASTPVWFLGTGENSPLHFGNGTRLTVT.

V gene TRBV13 combines with J gene TRBJ2-3; D unclear. The CDR3 loop spans 14 amino acids. Germline V gene data show CDR1 as PRHDT and CDR2 as FYEKMQ (reference sequence). V dropped 2 bases and J dropped 8 bases, with 14 bases sitting between them. CDR3 in DNA: TGTGCCAGCAGCTTATCGCGTGGGTCCCGTACGCAGTATTTT. It yields the protein CASSLSRGSRTQYF.

The CDR3 loop is CSAEGGATPIYEQYF. DNA for the CDR3: TGCAGTGCCGAAGGGGGCGCTACTCCGATCTACGAGCAGTACTTC. The chain joins TRBV20-1 to TRBJ2-7, with 7 bases fitting TRBD1. The CDR3 is made up of 15 amino acids. CDR1 and CDR2 from the germline V gene are DFQATT and SNEGSKA (reference sequence). Trimming removed 6 bases from V and 3 bases from J; junction bases left unmatched: 14.

This clonotype was seen only a few times. The chain joins TRBV7-9 to TRBJ2-3; a weak D match, TRBD2 (5 bases). Germline lookup yields CDR1 SEHNR and CDR2 FQNEAQ (reference sequence). Trimming left V 5 bases short and J 2 bases short, with 8 bases between. CDR3 length: 13 amino acids. The DNA for the CDR3 is TGTGCCAGCAGCCTCCGGGACACAGATACGCAGTATTTT. This gives the protein CASSLRDTDTQYF.

V gene TRBV10-3 combines with J gene TRBJ2-7; TRBD1 is a possible D gene (5 bases). Germline CDR1 is ENHRY and CDR2 is SYGVKD. CDR3 length: 12 amino acids. V lost 5 bases to trimming and J lost 5 bases, with 10 bases between them. The CDR3 nucleotides are TGTGCCATCAGTCCAGGGCTCCACGAGCAGTACTTC. Protein: CAISPGLHEQYF.

This chain uses TRBV10-3 with TRBJ2-1; D perhaps matches TRBD2 (5 bases). The CDR3 runs to 14 residues. Looked up from germline, CDR1 is ENHRY and CDR2 is SYGVKD. V was clipped by 6 bases and J by 0 bases, with 9 bases between them. CDR3 bases: TGTGCCATCAGAACCGGGATCTCCTACAATGAGCAGTTCTTC. It codes for CAIRTGISYNEQFF.

As to this clonotype: The junction departs from germline at one end; a sequencing error may be responsible. The gene calls are TRBV2 and TRBJ1-2, with D perhaps matching TRBD1 (6 bases). Germline CDR1 reads SNHLY; CDR2 reads FYNNEI. There are 14 residues in the CDR3. CDR3 region: CATSLQGRSYGHTF. CDR3 DNA: TGTGCCACCAGTCTACAGGGTAGAAGCTATGGCCACACCTTC.

V and J are TRBV20-1 and TRBJ2-7; D is uncertain. V dropped 3 bases and J dropped 7 bases, with 19 bases sitting between them. CDR1 DFQATT and CDR2 SNEGSKA come from the germline V gene (reference sequence). The CDR3 contains 14 residues. CDR3 nucleotide sequence: TGCAGTGCTAGCCCAGACTCATCCTACGTGGAGCAGTACTTC. Protein product: CSASPDSSYVEQYF.

The genes are TRBV9 and TRBJ1-1; D ambiguous. The V gene's germline CDR1 is SGDLS and CDR2 YYNGEE. V shed 4 bases and J shed 3 bases, with 10 bases lying between them. This CDR3 is built from 13 residues. CDR3 region: CASSTGKDTEAFF. In DNA form, the CDR3 reads TGTGCCAGCAGCACCGGTAAGGACACTGAAGCTTTCTTT.

This clonotype has more than one count but fewer than ten. V usage is TRBV14 and J usage is TRBJ2-1; 7 nucleotides line up with TRBD2. Germline values: CDR1 SGHDN, CDR2 FVKESK. Trimming at V came to 0 bases and at J to 4 bases, leaving 0 bases not matched to a gene. The CDR3 runs to 14 residues. The CDR3 DNA is TGTGCCAGCAGCCAAGAACTAGCGTACAATGAGCAGTTCTTC. Protein product: CASSQELAYNEQFF.